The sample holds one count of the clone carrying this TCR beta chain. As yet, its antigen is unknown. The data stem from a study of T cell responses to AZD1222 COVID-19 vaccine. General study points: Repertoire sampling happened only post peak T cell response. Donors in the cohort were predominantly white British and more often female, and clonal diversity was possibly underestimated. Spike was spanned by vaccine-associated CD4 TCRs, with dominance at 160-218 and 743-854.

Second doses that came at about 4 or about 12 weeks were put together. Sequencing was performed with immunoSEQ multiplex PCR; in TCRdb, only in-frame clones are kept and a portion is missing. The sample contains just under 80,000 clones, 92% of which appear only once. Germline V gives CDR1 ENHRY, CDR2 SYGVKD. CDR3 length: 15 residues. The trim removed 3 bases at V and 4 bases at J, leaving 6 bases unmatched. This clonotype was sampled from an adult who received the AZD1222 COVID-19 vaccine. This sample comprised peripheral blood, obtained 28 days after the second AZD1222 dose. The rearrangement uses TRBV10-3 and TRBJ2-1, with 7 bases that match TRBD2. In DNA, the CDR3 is TGTGCCATCAGTGAAAGGGAGGGCCGTTACAATGAGCAGTTCTTC. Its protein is CAISEREGRYNEQFF.